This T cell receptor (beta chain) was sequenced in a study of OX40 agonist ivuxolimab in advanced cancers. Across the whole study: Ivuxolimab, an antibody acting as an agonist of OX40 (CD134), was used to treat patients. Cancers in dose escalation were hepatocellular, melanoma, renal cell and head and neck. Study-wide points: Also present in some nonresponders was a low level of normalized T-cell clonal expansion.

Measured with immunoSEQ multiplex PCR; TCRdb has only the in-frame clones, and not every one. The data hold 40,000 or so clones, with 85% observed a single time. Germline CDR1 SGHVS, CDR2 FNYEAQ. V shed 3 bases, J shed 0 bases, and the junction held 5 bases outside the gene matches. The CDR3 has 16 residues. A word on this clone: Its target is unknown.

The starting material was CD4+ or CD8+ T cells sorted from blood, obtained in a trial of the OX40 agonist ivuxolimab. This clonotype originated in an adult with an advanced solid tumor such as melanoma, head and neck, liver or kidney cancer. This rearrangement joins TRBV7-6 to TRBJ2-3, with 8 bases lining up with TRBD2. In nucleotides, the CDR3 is TGTGCCAGCAGCTTCAGCGGGGGCTGGAGCACAGATACGCAGTATTTT. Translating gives CASSFSGGWSTDTQYF.